Below, 20 T cell receptor beta chains from the same sample are listed, as sequenced in a study of sequential checkpoint blockade in melanoma. Libraries were prepared by immunoSEQ multiplex PCR; TCRdb keeps only in-frame clonotypes and omits some of them. The sample has more than 7,500 clones; 57% are singletons. Treatment here: randomized to nivolumab then ipilimumab (arm A) or the reverse (arm B). The sequencing here drew on CD8+ T cells sorted from blood (inferred from file names), taken from a patient given nivolumab and ipilimumab in sequence. The receptors stem from a human donor with melanoma.

J is TRBJ2-5 and V is TRBV7-9, with 7 nucleotides matching TRBD1. The DNA end is more similar to TRBJ2-7, so the J call may be wrong. From germline, CDR1 is SEHNR and CDR2 FQNEAQ (reference sequence). The CDR3 totals 15 residues. The CDR3: CASSPGQASSYEQYF. Written as DNA, the CDR3 is TGTGCCAGCAGCCCTGGACAGGCGAGCTCCTACGAGCAGTACTTC.

This clone was counted only a few times. V gene TRBV6-5 combines with J gene TRBJ2-6; no clear D. The CDR3 spans 15 residues. The ends were cut back, 5 bases at V and 3 bases at J, with 11 bases in the middle. Germline V CDR1 and CDR2: MNHEY, SVGAGI. In nucleotides, the CDR3 is TGTGCCAGCAGTCCCTCGGAGTATGGGGCCAACGTCCTGACTTTC. Protein: CASSPSEYGANVLTF.

The chain is built from TRBV4-3 and TRBJ1-1; 9 nucleotides match TRBD1. The germline V gene encodes CDR1 LGHNA and CDR2 YSLEER. V trimming: 0 bases; J trimming: 5 bases; junction bases outside the gene matches: 7. CDR3 length: 16 amino acids. This CDR3 is CASSQEGTGSQTEAFF. The CDR3, as DNA: TGCGCCAGCAGCCAAGAAGGGACAGGGAGCCAGACTGAAGCTTTCTTT.

V is TRBV7-6 and J is TRBJ2-1, with 10 nucleotides matching TRBD2. The ends lost 5 bases at V and 2 bases at J; junction bases unmatched: 9. Germline V CDR1 and CDR2: SGHVS, FNYEAQ. CDR3 size: 17 residues. As DNA, the CDR3 is TGTGCCAGCAGCCCCCCTAGCGGGGGACTAACCTACAATGAGCAGTTCTTC. Protein product: CASSPPSGGLTYNEQFF.

The chain recombines TRBV5-1 with TRBJ2-2, with 8 positions matching TRBD1. Trimming at V came to 4 bases and at J to 3 bases, leaving 5 bases not matched to a gene. Looked up from germline, CDR1 is SGHRS and CDR2 is YFSETQ. This CDR3 contains 15 residues. The CDR3 region has the DNA TGCGCCAGCAGCCCGGACAGGGCCCACACCGGGGAGCTGTTTTTT. This gives the protein CASSPDRAHTGELFF.

This clone was observed a single time. The V gene is TRBV25-1, the J gene TRBJ2-5; D may be TRBD1 (5 bases). V lost 6 bases and J 4 bases, leaving 9 bases between the germline ends. Germline loops: CDR1 MGHDK, CDR2 SYGVNS. The CDR3 spans 12 residues. CDR3 loop: CASSARGETQYF. The CDR3 DNA follows: TGTGCCAGCAGCGCTAGGGGAGAGACCCAGTACTTC.

Turning to this clone: A junction boundary mismatches the germline segment, possibly from a read error. Here the CDR3 DNA reads TGCGCCAGCAGCCAAGACGTAACAGGGAACTATGGCTACACCTTC. It yields the protein CASSQDVTGNYGYTF. The chain links TRBV7-9 to TRBJ1-2; the D gene is possibly TRBD1 (6 bases). Germline-derived CDR1 and CDR2 are SEHNR and FQNEAQ (reference sequence). This CDR3 comprises 15 residues.

This chain joins TRBV4-1 and TRBJ2-1; the match to TRBD1 covers 9 bases. CDR1 is MGHRA, CDR2 YSYEKL, per germline. The CDR3 length is 15 residues. V shed 4 bases, J shed 9 bases, and the junction held 10 bases outside the gene matches. CDR3 in amino acids: CASSPRDREVPEQFF. DNA of the CDR3: TGCGCCAGCAGCCCGCGGGACAGGGAGGTTCCTGAGCAGTTCTTC.

The J gene is TRBJ2-5, the V gene TRBV14; TRBD2 aligns across 11 bases. The CDR3 contains 16 residues. The ends lost 2 bases at V and 2 bases at J; junction bases unmatched: 4. CDR1 is SGHDN, CDR2 FVKESK, per germline. This chain's CDR3 is CASSQWSSGRQETQYF. CDR3 in DNA: TGTGCCAGCAGCCAATGGTCTAGCGGGAGGCAAGAGACCCAGTACTTC.

The chain links TRBV9 to TRBJ2-1; 9 bases are a match to TRBD2. CDR1 is SGDLS, CDR2 YYNGEE, per germline. CDR3 length equals 15 residues. J lost 3 bases, V lost 3 bases, and 4 bases had no gene match. For the CDR3, the DNA is TGTGCCAGCAGCGCTAGCGGGGCCGGCTACAATGAGCAGTTCTTC. Protein product: CASSASGAGYNEQFF.

Only a few counts were recorded for this clone. V gene TRBV19 combines with J gene TRBJ2-1; no reliable D call. The germline V gene encodes CDR1 LNHDA and CDR2 SQIVND (reference sequence). V lost 6 bases to trimming and J lost 3 bases, with 12 bases between them. This CDR3 contains 14 residues. DNA for the CDR3: TGTGCCAGTAGCCCACCCGCGGACTACAATGAGCAGTTCTTC. Translated, it gives CASSPPADYNEQFF.

The genes are TRBV27 and TRBJ1-5; 11 bases align to TRBD1. The CDR3 is 15 amino acids. The V gene end was trimmed by 6 bases and the J gene end by 4 bases; junction bases not matched to a gene: 5. CDR1 is MNHEY, CDR2 SMNVEV, per germline (reference sequence). CDR3 sequence reads: CASRSGTGGNQPQHF. The CDR3 DNA reads TGTGCCAGCAGGTCCGGGACAGGGGGGAATCAGCCCCAGCATTTT.

This clone turned up a few times. One end of the junction varies from germline; a read error may be responsible. This rearrangement joins TRBV7-9 to TRBJ1-1, with D perhaps matching TRBD1 (6 bases). Germline assignment: CDR1 SEHNR and CDR2 FQNEAQ (reference sequence). The CDR3 sequence is 13 residues long. The CDR3 DNA is TGCGCCAGCAGCCTAGCAGGGGACACTGAAGCTTTCTTT. Amino acid sequence: CASSLAGDTEAFF.

J is TRBJ2-2 and V is TRBV27; weak D call: TRBD2 (5 bases). CDR3 size: 14 residues. V shed 2 bases and J shed 6 bases, with 10 bases lying between them. Germline assignment: CDR1 MNHEY and CDR2 SMNVEV (reference sequence). CDR3 DNA: TGTGCCAGCAGTTTAGGGAGCTCACCCGGGGAGCTGTTTTTT. This sequence encodes CASSLGSSPGELFF.

The rearrangement links TRBV28 to TRBJ1-2; tentatively, D is TRBD1 (6 bases). This CDR3 comprises 14 residues. V gave up 6 bases and J gave up 1 base, with 12 bases separating them. Germline V gene sequence: CDR1 MDHEN, CDR2 SYDVKM. Here the CDR3 reads CASSLGQFNYGYTF. The CDR3 region has the DNA TGTGCCAGCAGCCTTGGACAGTTTAACTATGGCTACACCTTC.

The chain is built from TRBV2 and TRBJ2-2; TRBD2 matches at 8 bases. Per the germline V gene, CDR1 is SNHLY and CDR2 is FYNNEI. V dropped 6 bases and J dropped 6; count of bases not matched to a gene: 21. The CDR3 loop spans 19 amino acids. The CDR3 spells CASSDEAVPGLVGSGELFF. The CDR3 DNA follows: TGTGCCAGCAGCGACGAAGCGGTTCCGGGACTAGTTGGTTCCGGGGAGCTGTTTTTT.

In this sample, this clone turned up a few times. The chain couples TRBV7-9 to TRBJ2-4, with D tentatively TRBD1 (5 bases). Germline-derived CDR1 and CDR2 are SEHNR and FQNEAQ (reference sequence). Deletions cut 5 bases from V and 0 bases from J, with 14 bases between. This CDR3 contains 16 residues. CDR3 sequence: CASSPAQVLAKNIQYF. CDR3 sequence (DNA): TGTGCCAGCAGCCCGGCACAGGTACTAGCCAAAAACATTCAGTACTTC. The whole variable domain, remainder taken from reference TRBV7-9 and TRBJ2-4, is DTGVSQNPRHKITKRGQNVTFRCDPISEHNRLYWYRQTLGQGPEFLTYFQNEAQLEKSRLLSDRFSAERPKGSFSTLEIQRTEQGDSAMYLCASSPAQVLAKNIQYFGAGTRLSVL.

This clone has just one count. The chain recombines TRBV11-2 with TRBJ2-1; 15 bases agree with TRBD2. V trimming: 4 bases; J trimming: 10 bases; junction bases outside the gene matches: 8. Germline CDR1 SGHAT, CDR2 FQNNGV. This CDR3 contains 16 residues. The CDR3 DNA follows: TGTGCCAGCAGCTCCCGGACTAGCGGGGGGGCGCGGGAGCAGTTCTTC. Its translation is CASSSRTSGGAREQFF.

The rearrangement links TRBV6-7 to TRBJ2-7, with 9 nucleotides matching TRBD1. TRBV6-7 is reported as an ORF; its role is uncertain. CDR3 length: 16 residues. The V gene end was trimmed by 2 bases and the J gene end by 7 bases; junction bases not matched to a gene: 12. The CDR3 bases are TGTGCCAGCAGTTACACACTCCGGGACAGGGCGGGAGAGCAGTACTTC. It specifies CASSYTLRDRAGEQYF.

The rearrangement uses TRBV27 and TRBJ2-7, with 7 bases matching TRBD2. The CDR3 extends over 11 amino acids. The germline V gene has CDR1 MNHEY and CDR2 SMNVEV (reference sequence). V shed 10 bases and J 2 bases; nucleotides not matched to a gene: 2. CDR3 region: CATGLAYEQYF. CDR3 nucleotide sequence: TGTGCCACAGGACTAGCCTACGAGCAGTACTTC.